The text below deals with one TCR beta chain. Its antigen is still unknown. This entry comes from a study of PD-1 blockade in classical Hodgkin lymphoma. Study-level findings and limits: The CD4+ diversity rise by C4D1 was clearest in complete responders. Similar baseline diversity was found in complete responders and newly diagnosed patients.

Brentuximab vedotin exposure varied among the patients, all of whom had relapsed after autologous stem cell transplantation. Using immunoSEQ multiplex PCR, the repertoire was profiled, and TCRdb retains in-frame clones only, with some absent. The sample contains some 40,000 clones, 69% of which appear only once. The CDR3 has 15 amino acids. Trimming shortened V by 1 base and J by 3 bases, and 13 bases separated the two germline ends. CDR1 is LGHNA, CDR2 YNFKEQ, per germline. Here the sequenced sample was peripheral blood mononuclear cells (PBMCs), taken before the second cycle of nivolumab. The rearrangement links TRBV4-2 to TRBJ2-7; D gene unclear. The TCR sequence derives from a human donor with classical Hodgkin lymphoma. Here the CDR3 DNA reads TGTGCCAGCAGCCAAGCAGGTGCAGATTTCTACGAGCAGTACTTC. It specifies CASSQAGADFYEQYF.